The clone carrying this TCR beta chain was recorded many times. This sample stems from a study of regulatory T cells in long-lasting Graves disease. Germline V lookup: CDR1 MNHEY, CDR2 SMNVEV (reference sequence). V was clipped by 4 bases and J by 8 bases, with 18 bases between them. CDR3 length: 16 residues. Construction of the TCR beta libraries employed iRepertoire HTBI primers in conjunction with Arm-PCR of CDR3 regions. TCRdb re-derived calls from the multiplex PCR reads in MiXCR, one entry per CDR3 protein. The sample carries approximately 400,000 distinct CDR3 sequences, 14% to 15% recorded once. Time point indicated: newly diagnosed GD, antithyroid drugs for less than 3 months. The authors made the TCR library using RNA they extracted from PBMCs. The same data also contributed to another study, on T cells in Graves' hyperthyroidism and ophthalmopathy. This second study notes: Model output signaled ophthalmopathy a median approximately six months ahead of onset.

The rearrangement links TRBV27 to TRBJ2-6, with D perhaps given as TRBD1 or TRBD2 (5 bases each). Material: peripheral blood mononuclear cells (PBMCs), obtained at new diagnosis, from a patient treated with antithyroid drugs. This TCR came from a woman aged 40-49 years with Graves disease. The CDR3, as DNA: TGTGCCAGCAGTTCTCCCCACGGGACGGGTACCAACGTCCTGACTTTC. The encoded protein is CASSSPHGTGTNVLTF.